The next 25 T cell receptor beta chains were all read from a single sample in a study of cytomegalovirus exposure and HLA in healthy donors. It was with 60 Vbeta and 13 Jbeta primers that the PCR ran. Sequencing used immunoSEQ multiplex PCR; TCRdb keeps in-frame clones, though not all of them. The data show 200,000 to 250,000 clones, under 80% seen once. Sample: PBMCs. Receptors were obtained from a woman aged 25 to 45 in good health and CMV-seronegative.

The genes are TRBV14 and TRBJ1-1, with 9 bases aligning to TRBD1. The V segment lost 0 bases and the J segment 3 bases; nucleotides outside the gene matches: 11. The CDR3 covers 18 residues. Germline-derived CDR1 and CDR2 are SGHDN and FVKESK. The CDR3 DNA reads as TGTGCCAGCAGCCAAGATGCGGGACAGGGTTTCGAGGACACTGAAGCTTTCTTT. Protein sequence: CASSQDAGQGFEDTEAFF.

The genes are TRBV18 and TRBJ2-7; TRBD2 matches 9 bases. Germline lookup yields CDR1 KGHSH and CDR2 LQKENI. V shed 3 bases and J 5 bases; nucleotides not matched to a gene: 8. This CDR3 comprises 15 residues. The CDR3 is CASSPAAGGVDEQYF. The CDR3 nucleotides are TGTGCCAGCTCACCTGCCGCGGGAGGGGTCGACGAGCAGTACTTC.

CDR3 in amino acids: CAWTEDNNSPLHF. The CDR3, as DNA: TGTGCCTGGACAGAGGATAATAATTCACCCCTCCACTTT. This chain joins TRBV30 and TRBJ1-6; D not resolved. CDR1 and CDR2 (germline): GTSNPN, SVGIG (reference sequence). Between the trimmed V and J ends, which lost 4 bases and 5 bases, there was a span of 9 bases. This CDR3 contains 13 residues.

The V call is TRBV28, the J call TRBJ1-6; 9 bases map to TRBD1. The ends lost 5 bases at V and 9 bases at J; junction bases unmatched: 17. CDR3 length equals 18 residues. The V gene's germline CDR1 is MDHEN and CDR2 SYDVKM. The CDR3 sequence is CASSTNRGRYPLGSPLHF. The CDR3 bases are TGTGCCAGCAGTACCAACAGGGGGCGGTACCCCCTTGGTTCACCCCTCCACTTT.

This chain joins TRBV18 and TRBJ2-6, with TRBD2 as a possible D gene (5 bases). The germline V and J ends were trimmed by 6 bases and 3 bases, with 9 bases remaining between them. The germline V gene encodes CDR1 KGHSH and CDR2 LQKENI. The CDR3 runs 14 residues. The CDR3 DNA follows: TGTGCCAGCTCGGCACGGGGTGGGGCCAACGTCCTGACTTTC. Translation: CASSARGGANVLTF.

This clone was seen a handful of times. CDR3 in amino acids: CASRNDRDQETQYF. CDR3 nucleotide sequence: TGTGCCAGCAGGAACGACAGGGACCAAGAGACCCAGTACTTC. The chain carries TRBV7-8 and TRBJ2-5; 7 bases fit TRBD1. Trimming cost V 6 bases and J 0 bases; bases outside gene matches: 4. The CDR3 contains 14 residues. Per the germline V gene, CDR1 is SGHVS and CDR2 is FQNEAQ. Combining the CDR3 with reference TRBV7-8 and TRBJ2-5 gives the whole variable domain GAGVSQSPRYKVAKRGQDVALRCDPISGHVSLFWYQQALGQGPEFLTYFQNEAQLDKSGLPSDRFFAERPEGSVSTLKIQRTQQEDSAVYLCASRNDRDQETQYFGPGTRLLVL.

The chain is built from TRBV19 and TRBJ1-1; D is uncertain. The V and J ends lost 5 bases and 6 bases respectively, with 28 bases between them. Germline CDR1 is LNHDA and CDR2 is SQIVND (reference sequence). The CDR3 sequence is 18 residues long. DNA of the CDR3: TGTGCCAGTAGTCGCAACCTAAACCGGGGAGCCGAACACTCTGAAGCTTTCTTT. Its protein is CASSRNLNRGAEHSEAFF.

The chain couples TRBV6-1 to TRBJ1-5, with 7 nucleotides matching TRBD1. Germline V gene lookup returns CDR1 MNHNS and CDR2 SASEGT. The length of the CDR3 is 12 residues. The V gene end was trimmed by 4 bases and the J gene end by 6 bases; junction bases not matched to a gene: 0. The DNA of the CDR3 is TGTGCCAGCAGTGCAGGGGGTCAGCCCCAGCATTTT. It encodes CASSAGGQPQHF.

The chain employs TRBV7-9 and TRBJ2-2, with 8 positions matching TRBD1. J was trimmed by 2 bases and V by 3 bases; bases with no gene match: 5. Looked up from germline, CDR1 is SEHNR and CDR2 is FQNEAQ (reference sequence). This CDR3 has 16 amino acids. The DNA for the CDR3 is TGTGCCAGCAGCTTCACAGGGGGGCTTAACACCGGGGAGCTGTTTTTT. Translating gives CASSFTGGLNTGELFF.

The J gene is TRBJ1-1, the V gene TRBV18; tentative D call: TRBD1 (6 bases). V was trimmed by 2 bases and J by 3 bases, leaving 7 bases between them. Per germline, CDR1 KGHSH and CDR2 LQKENI. This CDR3 region has 13 residues. This CDR3 is CASSPRQDTEAFF. The CDR3 DNA reads TGTGCCAGCTCACCAAGACAGGACACTGAAGCTTTCTTT.

V and J are TRBV7-2 and TRBJ1-4; 9 nucleotides line up with TRBD1. Germline values: CDR1 SGHTA, CDR2 FQGNSA. The V and J ends lost 5 bases and 0 bases, in that order; junction bases with no gene match: 13. The CDR3 is made up of 19 amino acids. Here the CDR3 DNA reads TGTGCCAGCAGCCTAAGGGGGACAGGGTTAGCCGCAACTAATGAAAAACTGTTTTTT. This sequence encodes CASSLRGTGLAATNEKLFF.

The V call is TRBV2, the J call TRBJ1-5; D may be TRBD1 (6 bases). Looked up from germline, CDR1 is SNHLY and CDR2 is FYNNEI. This CDR3 region has 13 residues. The ends were cut back, 7 bases at V and 4 bases at J, with 11 bases in the middle. The chain's CDR3 is CASNTGRNQPQHF. For the CDR3, the DNA is TGTGCCAGCAATACAGGGCGGAATCAGCCCCAGCATTTT.

The sample holds a few counts of this clone. The chain links TRBV10-2 to TRBJ1-4; D is undetermined. Germline assignment: CDR1 WSHSY and CDR2 SAAADI. The CDR3 totals 14 residues. Trimming pared 3 bases from V and 7 bases from J, leaving 12 bases between. CDR3: CASSEEGVVEKLFF. The CDR3 nucleotides read TGCGCCAGCAGTGAAGAGGGAGTCGTTGAAAAACTGTTTTTT.

This rearrangement joins TRBV7-9 to TRBJ2-5, with 8 bases identical to TRBD2. The CDR3 is made up of 14 amino acids. J was trimmed by 7 bases and V by 3 bases; bases with no gene match: 7. Germline V CDR1 and CDR2: SEHNR, FQNEAQ (reference sequence). The CDR3 region is CASSFGGEARTQYF. DNA for the CDR3: TGTGCCAGCAGCTTCGGGGGGGAGGCGAGGACCCAGTACTTC. Full variable domain (outside the CDR3, taken from reference TRBV7-9 and TRBJ2-5): DTGVSQNPRHKITKRGQNVTFRCDPISEHNRLYWYRQTLGQGPEFLTYFQNEAQLEKSRLLSDRFSAERPKGSFSTLEIQRTEQGDSAMYLCASSFGGEARTQYFGPGTRLLVL.

Details on this clone: Other DNA sequences of this sample code for an identical CDR3. The chain is built from TRBV6-5 and TRBJ2-7, with a weak D call TRBD1 (6 bases). The CDR3 has 13 amino acids. Germline V gene data show CDR1 as MNHEY and CDR2 as SVGAGI. V gave up 2 bases and J gave up 3 bases, with 8 bases separating them. In nucleotides, the CDR3 is TGTGCCAGCAGTTACGGACAGATCTACGAGCAGTACTTC. Translated, it gives CASSYGQIYEQYF.

This chain joins TRBV5-6 and TRBJ1-1, with 10 bases matching TRBD1. CDR1 and CDR2 (germline): SGHDT, YYEEEE. The J segment lost 5 bases and the V segment lost 2 bases, leaving 6 bases of the junction unmatched. The CDR3 has 15 residues. CDR3 nucleotide sequence: TGTGCCAGCAGCTTAGGACAGGGGGAAGGGACTGAAGCTTTCTTT. This sequence encodes CASSLGQGEGTEAFF. Filled out from reference TRBV5-6 and TRBJ1-1, the complete variable domain reads DAGVTQSPTHLIKTRGQQVTLRCSPKSGHDTVSWYQQALGQGPQFIFQYYEEEERQRGNFPDRFSGHQFPNYSSELNVNALLLGDSALYLCASSLGQGEGTEAFFGQGTRLTVV.

The J gene is TRBJ1-2, the V gene TRBV6-1; no definite D call. The ends were cut back, 10 bases at V and 4 bases at J, with 16 bases in the middle. Germline values: CDR1 MNHNS, CDR2 SASEGT. The CDR3 contains 13 residues. CDR3 residues: CAIRSSEAYGYTF. DNA of the CDR3: TGTGCCATCCGTTCCTCGGAGGCCTATGGCTACACCTTC.

The chain recombines TRBV19 with TRBJ2-5; 8 positions match TRBD2. With 4 bases clipped from V and 3 bases from J, the junction kept 10 bases outside the gene matches. This CDR3 comprises 16 residues. Germline-derived CDR1 and CDR2 are LNHDA and SQIVND (reference sequence). The CDR3 sequence: CASSTGGGLTKETQYF. The CDR3 DNA reads TGTGCCAGTAGTACCGGGGGGGGCCTGACGAAAGAGACCCAGTACTTC.

The V gene is TRBV5-8, the J gene TRBJ1-5, with D perhaps matching TRBD1 (5 bases). Per germline, CDR1 SGHTS and CDR2 YDEGEE. V gave up 3 bases and J gave up 2 bases, with 12 bases separating them. The CDR3 covers 15 residues. The CDR3 sequence is CASSWGGWGNQPQHF. CDR3 DNA sequence: TGTGCCAGCAGCTGGGGGGGATGGGGCAATCAGCCCCAGCATTTT.

Concerning this clone itself: The identical CDR3 is also encoded by other nucleotide sequences in the sample. V usage is TRBV27 and J usage is TRBJ2-1, with D possibly TRBD2 on 6 matching bases. CDR3 length equals 15 residues. Looked up from germline, CDR1 is MNHEY and CDR2 is SMNVEV (reference sequence). V was clipped by 0 bases and J by 1 base, with 7 bases between them. CDR3 protein: CASSLSGSSYNEQFF. The DNA for the CDR3 is TGTGCCAGCAGTTTATCCGGGAGTTCCTACAATGAGCAGTTCTTC.

CDR3 sequence: CASSGQGRTEAFF. The CDR3 DNA sequence: TGTGCCAGCAGTGGACAGGGGAGAACTGAAGCTTTCTTT. The chain couples TRBV2 to TRBJ1-1; 8 nucleotides agree with TRBD1. There are 13 residues in the CDR3. Losses at the gene ends were 4 bases for V and 5 bases for J; bases not matched to a gene: 3. CDR1 SNHLY and CDR2 FYNNEI come from the germline V gene.

Comment on this clone: Its ends do not fully match the called genes, so a read error is possible. The chain has TRBV20-1 and TRBJ2-7; D remains ambiguous. In germline, CDR1 is DFQATT, CDR2 SNEGSKA (reference sequence). CDR3 length equals 11 residues. CDR3 amino acids: CSARGAYGQYF. DNA for the CDR3: TGCAGTGCTAGAGGTGCATACGGGCAGTACTTC.

V and J are TRBV7-3 and TRBJ2-4, with TRBD2 matching over 8 bases. In germline, CDR1 is SGHTA, CDR2 FQGTGA. V lost 3 bases to trimming and J lost 7 bases; unmatched junction nucleotides: 8. There are 15 residues in the CDR3. CDR3 sequence: CASSLAGLAGNIQYF. The DNA for the CDR3 is TGTGCCAGCAGCTTGGCCGGACTAGCTGGGAACATTCAGTACTTC.

J is TRBJ1-1 and V is TRBV9; tentative D call: TRBD1 (5 bases). Germline CDR1 reads SGDLS; CDR2 reads YYNGEE. CDR3 length equals 16 residues. The ends were cut back, 4 bases at V and 1 base at J, with 17 bases in the middle. The chain's CDR3 is CASSPLAGHQNTEAFF. In nucleotides, the CDR3 is TGTGCCAGCAGCCCACTGGCAGGGCATCAGAACACTGAAGCTTTCTTT. The whole variable domain, remainder taken from reference TRBV9 and TRBJ1-1, is DSGVTQTPKHLITATGQRVTLRCSPRSGDLSVYWYQQSLDQGLQFLIQYYNGEERAKGNILERFSAQQFPDLHSELNLSSLELGDSALYFCASSPLAGHQNTEAFFGQGTRLTVV.

The chain couples TRBV2 to TRBJ2-2; 7 bases are a match to TRBD1. Germline V gives CDR1 SNHLY, CDR2 FYNNEI. The CDR3 runs to 15 residues. Trimming took 5 bases from V and 7 from J; bases not matched to a gene: 10. This CDR3 is CASSQNRGAIGELFF. The CDR3 DNA reads as TGTGCCAGCAGTCAGAACAGGGGAGCGATCGGGGAGCTGTTTTTT.